A selection of T cell receptor beta chains follows, all from one sample in a study of blood T cell repertoires in COVID-19. Sequencing used immunoSEQ multiplex PCR; TCRdb keeps in-frame clones, though not all of them. The data show 35,000 to 45,000 clones, about 91% seen once. Sequenced sample: peripheral blood. The receptors shown here come from a human donor in a cohort sampled during active COVID-19. Both conserved end residues are part of each CDR3. A D gene is named only where the DNA matches it firmly. Clone size is shown for a subset of rows, as once, few, many or a class of expanded clone.

V	D	size	J	CDR3	DNA
TRBV9	TRBD2	.	TRBJ2-1	CASSVVPQTTTSGVSYNEQFF	TGTGCCAGCAGCGTAGTCCCCCAAACCACGACTAGCGGGGTTTCCTACAATGAGCAGTTCTTC
TRBV4-1	TRBD1	.	TRBJ1-2	CASSQDWDRDHGYTF	TGCGCCAGCAGCCAAGACTGGGACAGGGACCATGGCTACACCTTC
TRBV19	TRBD1	.	TRBJ2-2	CATRTGLSSGELFF	TGTGCCACACGGACAGGTCTTAGCAGCGGGGAGCTGTTTTTT
TRBV28	.	.	TRBJ1-2	CASSLNSRVGGYTF	TGTGCCAGCAGTTTAAATTCGAGGGTCGGGGGCTACACCTTC
TRBV13	TRBD2	.	TRBJ2-3	CASSATSGGEDTQYF	TGTGCCAGCAGCGCCACTAGCGGGGGTGAGGATACGCAGTATTTT
TRBV27	.	.	TRBJ2-7	CASSLAGAYEQYF	TGTGCCAGCAGTTTAGCCGGGGCCTACGAGCAGTACTTC
TRBV15	TRBD1	.	TRBJ1-2	CATSRDLPGQGMGGYTF	TGTGCCACCAGCAGAGATCTGCCGGGACAGGGTATGGGTGGCTACACCTTC
TRBV6-2/TRBV6-3	.	.	TRBJ2-2	CASSYSLTASWTGELFF	TGTGCCAGCAGTTACTCTCTGACGGCTAGCTGGACCGGGGAGCTGTTTTTT
TRBV11-3	TRBD1	once	TRBJ1-4	CASSLGTGGNNEKLFF	TGTGCCAGCAGCCTCGGGACAGGGGGGAATAATGAAAAACTGTTTTTT
TRBV5-4	.	.	TRBJ2-7	CASSLAAGLTYEQYF	TGTGCCAGCAGCTTGGCGGCGGGCCTGACTTACGAGCAGTACTTC
TRBV18	.	.	TRBJ2-7	CASSPNRAAPGEQYF	TGTGCCAGCTCACCGAACAGGGCCGCCCCGGGAGAGCAGTACTTC